This entry lists 30 T cell receptor beta chains sequenced from one sample in a study of CD8+CD57+ T cells in acquired aplastic anemia. For CDR3 and TCR beta VDJ profiling, genomic DNA was the template used. TCRdb redid the calling of the reads with MiXCR, one entry per CDR3 protein. The data hold hundreds of thousands of distinct CDR3 sequences, with around 43% observed a single time. Previously, flow cytometry had revealed CD8+CD57+ cell expansion in the patients chosen for sequencing. What was sequenced was sorted CD4+, CD8+, or CD8+CD57+ T cells (not recorded which) from PBMCs. The receptors shown here come from a human donor with aplastic anemia.

The genes are TRBV12-2 and TRBJ2-7; no check of the table's D call, TRBD1, against the DNA was made. TRBV12-2 is reported as a pseudogene. The CDR3 loop spans 19 amino acids. In DNA, the CDR3 is TGTGCAAGTCGCGTAACCCGTCCCCTCCCGGGAAGATATTCCCACGAGCAGTACTTC. Its protein product is CASRVTRPLPGRYSHEQYF.

J is TRBJ2-1 and V is TRBV14; 9 bases map to TRBD2. CDR1 SGHDN and CDR2 FVKESK come from the germline V gene. The junction had 10 bases not matched to a gene; V was cut back by 1 base and J by 0 bases. The CDR3 is made up of 19 amino acids. CDR3: CASSQGLAEANPSYNEQFF. DNA of the CDR3: TGTGCCAGCAGCCAAGGACTAGCGGAGGCGAATCCCTCCTACAATGAGCAGTTCTTC.

This clonotype was seen many times. The V and J genes are TRBV29-1 and TRBJ1-2; 7 bases line up with TRBD1. V lost 3 bases, J lost 4 bases, and 5 bases stayed unmatched. CDR3 length equals 13 residues. Per germline, CDR1 SQVTM and CDR2 ANQGSEA. In DNA form, the CDR3 reads TGCAGCGTTGAGGAGGGACAGTTCTATGGCTACACCTTC. Protein product: CSVEEGQFYGYTF.

This clonotype was detected ten times or more. This chain joins TRBV19 and TRBJ1-4; TRBD1 aligns across 9 bases. This CDR3 spans 15 amino acids. V lost 5 bases to trimming and J lost 4 bases; unmatched junction nucleotides: 5. In germline, CDR1 is LNHDA, CDR2 SQIVND (reference sequence). CDR3 protein: CASSAGTGLNEKLFF. CDR3 sequence (DNA): TGTGCCAGTAGTGCCGGGACAGGGCTTAATGAAAAACTGTTTTTT. Complete variable domain (other parts from reference TRBV19 and TRBJ1-4): DGGITQSPKYLFRKEGQNVTLSCEQNLNHDAMYWYRQDPGQGLRLIYYSQIVNDFQKGDIAEGYSVSREKKESFPLTVTSAQKNPTAFYLCASSAGTGLNEKLFFGSGTQLSVL.

V usage is TRBV7-2 and J usage is TRBJ1-4; no clear D. The CDR3 extends over 14 amino acids. The V and J ends lost 5 bases and 2 bases respectively, with 9 bases between them. Germline values: CDR1 SGHTA, CDR2 FQGNSA. CDR3 coding DNA: TGTGCCAGCAGCCTACAGAATACTAATGAAAAACTGTTTTTT. Protein sequence: CASSLQNTNEKLFF.

This clonotype has a count of ten or more. The chain combines TRBV4-3 with TRBJ2-2; the D is unclear. The CDR3 runs 13 residues. Germline loops: CDR1 LGHNA, CDR2 YSLEER. Deletions cut 3 bases from V and 3 bases from J, with 5 bases between. The CDR3 DNA reads as TGCGCCAGCAGCCAGGACCACACCGGGGAGCTGTTTTTT. Protein product: CASSQDHTGELFF.

CDR3 in DNA: TGTGCCAGCAGTTCCTCGGGGGGCTCTGGGGCCAACGTCCTGACTTTC. Translated, it gives CASSSSGGSGANVLTF. The rearrangement uses TRBV6-2 or TRBV6-3 and TRBJ2-6; 7 bases fit TRBD2. Germline V gene sequence: CDR1 MNHEY, CDR2 SVGEGT. The CDR3 runs to 16 residues. The J segment lost 0 bases and the V segment lost 4 bases, leaving 3 bases of the junction unmatched.

As concerns this clonotype: The CDR3 carries no conserved terminal phenylalanine or tryptophan, so it likely arises from a read error. It is unclear where the CDR3 begins or ends on the DNA, so no DNA is shown, and the CDR3 is as TCRdb lists it. J is TRBJ1-3 and V is TRBV20-1; no DNA check was done on the table's D call, TRBD1. The germline V gene encodes CDR1 DFQATT and CDR2 SNEGSKA (reference sequence). The CDR3 has 12 residues if both end residues are counted. This chain's CDR3 is CSARDLLAGGDT.

This clonotype was recorded at least ten times. The J gene is TRBJ1-1, the V gene TRBV6-5, with unresolved D. The V end lost 3 bases, the J end lost 4 bases, and 12 bases lay between the germline ends. The CDR3 runs to 14 residues. Germline-derived CDR1 and CDR2 are MNHEY and SVGAGI. CDR3 amino acids: CASSYSAGGTEAFF. The CDR3 DNA is TGTGCCAGCAGTTATTCAGCGGGAGGCACTGAAGCTTTCTTT.

This clonotype was found a few times. This sequence joins TRBV5-1 and TRBJ1-5, with unresolved D. Germline CDR1 and CDR2: SGHRS and YFSETQ. CDR3 length: 17 residues. Trimming took 4 bases from V and 3 from J, leaving 20 bases between them. The CDR3 DNA sequence: TGCGCCAGCAGCCCCTCCGGGCCTGGGTGGGACAATCAGCCCCAGCATTTT. Amino acid sequence: CASSPSGPGWDNQPQHF.

This clonotype was observed a handful of times. The chain couples TRBV6-4 to TRBJ2-1; 11 bases are a match to TRBD1. The CDR3 extends over 15 amino acids. The germline V gene has CDR1 MRHNA and CDR2 SNTAGT. The J segment lost 7 bases and the V segment lost 4 bases, leaving 6 bases of the junction unmatched. The CDR3 loop reads CASSGWDRGRNEQFF. The CDR3 DNA is TGTGCCAGCAGTGGATGGGACAGGGGGAGAAATGAGCAGTTCTTC.

This chain links TRBV4-3 with TRBJ1-2; TRBD1 agrees at 7 bases. The V segment lost 1 base and the J segment 5 bases; nucleotides outside the gene matches: 22. Germline V lookup: CDR1 LGHNA, CDR2 YSLEER. The CDR3 runs 20 residues. CDR3 DNA sequence: TGCGCCAGCAGCCAAGTTAAGGCCATAGGGGGCTTCTTCTTTGAGTATGGCTACACCTTC. This gives the protein CASSQVKAIGGFFFEYGYTF.

A few counts support this clonotype. The chain has TRBV2 and TRBJ2-5; 8 bases fit TRBD1. V lost 8 bases, J lost 4 bases, and 3 bases stayed unmatched. Per germline, CDR1 SNHLY and CDR2 FYNNEI. This CDR3 region has 12 residues. The CDR3 DNA reads as TGTGCCAGCCGCGACAGGGGAGAGACCCAGTACTTC. Protein product: CASRDRGETQYF. The full variable domain, its missing parts supplied by reference TRBV2 and TRBJ2-5, is EPEVTQTPSHQVTQMGQEVILRCVPISNHLYFYWYRQILGQKVEFLVSFYNNEISEKSEIFDDQFSVERPDGSNFTLKIRSTKLEDSAMYFCASRDRGETQYFGPGTRLLVL.

Comment on this clonotype: Just one base apart from a much larger clone, this may be a read error. The gene calls are TRBV5-5 and TRBJ1-2; no reliable D call. CDR3 size: 16 residues. V dropped 3 bases and J dropped 4 bases, with 19 bases sitting between them. Looked up from germline, CDR1 is SGHKS and CDR2 is YYEKEE (reference sequence). This CDR3 is CASSSDVPAGGYGYTF. CDR3 DNA sequence: TGTGCCAGCAGCTCGGATGTCCCGGCGGGAGGCTATGGCTACACCTTC.

The chain couples TRBV10-2 to TRBJ1-1, with D hard to call. The CDR3 spans 14 residues. The V gene's germline CDR1 is WSHSY and CDR2 SAAADI. Trimming removed 2 bases at V and 0 bases at J, with 7 bases between. In nucleotides, the CDR3 is TGCGCCAGCAGTGAGAAAACGATGAACACTGAAGCTTTCTTT. Encoded protein: CASSEKTMNTEAFF.

CDR3 residues: CSVDGGLAGRQYF. Written as DNA, the CDR3 is TGCAGCGTTGACGGGGGACTAGCGGGAAGGCAGTACTTC. This chain connects TRBV29-1 to TRBJ2-7; 13 bases map to TRBD2. The CDR3 runs to 13 residues. Germline V CDR1 and CDR2: SQVTM, ANQGSEA. V was clipped by 3 bases and J by 9 bases; unmatched bases: 5.

CDR3 sequence reads: CASSLGLAGENEQFF. CDR3 DNA sequence: TGTGCCAGCAGCTTGGGACTAGCGGGAGAAAATGAGCAGTTCTTC. The chain has TRBV7-2 and TRBJ2-1; 14 nucleotides align to TRBD2. CDR3 size: 15 residues. Germline assignment: CDR1 SGHTA and CDR2 FQGNSA. Trimming removed 3 bases from V and 7 bases from J; junction bases left unmatched: 2.

This clonotype was found a few times. A much larger clone lies one base from this, so it may be a read error. The rearrangement uses TRBV5-1 and TRBJ1-1; D gene ambiguous. This CDR3 has 13 residues. CDR1 and CDR2 (germline): SGHRS, YFSETQ. Written as DNA, the CDR3 is TGCGCCAGCAGCTTAACACAGAACACTGGAGCTTTCTTT. Translation: CASSLTQNTGAFF.

With respect to this clonotype: Sequence at one end of the junction differs from germline and may be a read error. The CDR3 bases are TGTGCCAGCAGCCAGCTTGTTCACCCGAAAATCAACAATGAGCAGTTCTTC. Amino acids: CASSQLVHPKINNEQFF. V gene TRBV5-1 combines with J gene TRBJ2-1, with unresolved D. The CDR3 runs 17 residues. Germline V gives CDR1 SGHRS, CDR2 YFSETQ. Based on the CDR3 plus reference TRBV5-1 and TRBJ2-1, the full variable domain is KAGVTQTPRYLIKTRGQQVTLSCSPISGHRSVSWYQQTPGQGLQFLFEYFSETQRNKGNFPGRFSGRQFSNSRSEMNVSTLELGDSALYLCASSQLVHPKINNEQFFGPGTRLTVL.

This clonotype was recorded many times. The chain uses TRBV19 and TRBJ1-1; D uncertain. The CDR3 covers 13 residues. V shed 1 base and J shed 4 bases, with 7 bases lying between them. Germline values: CDR1 LNHDA, CDR2 SQIVND (reference sequence). In nucleotides, the CDR3 is TGTGCCAGTAGTATAGGGGAGGGCACTGAAGCTTTCTTT. It codes for CASSIGEGTEAFF.

This clonotype was seen a single time. The rearrangement uses TRBV19 and TRBJ1-2; D call uncertain. The V gene's germline CDR1 is LNHDA and CDR2 SQIVND (reference sequence). The CDR3 extends over 14 amino acids. Between the trimmed V and J ends, which lost 5 bases and 3 bases, there was a span of 13 bases. The CDR3 coding sequence is TGTGCCAGTAGTTCCAGGAGTAAGGACTATGGCTACACCTTC. This codes for CASSSRSKDYGYTF.

In its sample, this clonotype was seen many times. The chain recombines TRBV5-8 with TRBJ1-2, with D perhaps matching TRBD1 (5 bases). The CDR3 loop spans 13 amino acids. Per germline, CDR1 SGHTS and CDR2 YDEGEE. Trimming cost V 5 bases and J 1 base, with 9 bases left between them. CDR3 coding DNA: TGTGCCAGCAGGGCGGGGGGTAACTATGGCTACACCTTC. This encodes CASRAGGNYGYTF.

The chain carries TRBV7-9 and TRBJ2-1; D may be TRBD2 (5 bases). V was clipped by 8 bases and J by 2 bases, with 7 bases between them. The CDR3 contains 12 residues. Germline CDR1 is SEHNR and CDR2 is FQNEAQ (reference sequence). The chain's CDR3 is CASSSPYNEQFF. CDR3 nucleotide sequence: TGTGCCAGCTCTAGCCCCTACAATGAGCAGTTCTTC. The entire variable domain, with the rest obtained from reference TRBV7-9 and TRBJ2-1, is as follows: DTGVSQNPRHKITKRGQNVTFRCDPISEHNRLYWYRQTLGQGPEFLTYFQNEAQLEKSRLLSDRFSAERPKGSFSTLEIQRTEQGDSAMYLCASSSPYNEQFFGPGTRLTVL.

This clonotype has ten or more counts. J is TRBJ1-1 and V is TRBV5-4, with D perhaps TRBD1 (6 bases). The V gene lost 1 base and the J gene lost 5 bases, with 15 bases spanning the gap. The CDR3 covers 15 residues. Germline CDR1 and CDR2: SGHNT and YYREEE (reference sequence). CDR3 nucleotide sequence: TGTGCCAGCAGCTTGACAATCAGGGGAGGAACTGAAGCTTTCTTT. Its protein is CASSLTIRGGTEAFF. The variable domain in full, completed from reference TRBV5-4 and TRBJ1-1, reads ETGVTQSPTHLIKTRGQQVTLRCSSQSGHNTVSWYQQALGQGPQFIFQYYREEENGRGNFPPRFSGLQFPNYSSELNVNALELDDSALYLCASSLTIRGGTEAFFGQGTRLTVV.

V and J are TRBV6-5 and TRBJ1-1; no firm D call. CDR1 and CDR2 (germline): MNHEY, SVGAGI. With 6 bases removed from V and 1 base from J, the gap between germline ends came to 9 bases. CDR3 length: 13 residues. As DNA, the CDR3 is TGTGCCAGCAGAGTCCCGGGGAACACTGAAGCTTTCTTT. Protein product: CASRVPGNTEAFF.

In this sample, this clonotype turned up once. The chain has TRBV7-9 and TRBJ1-5, with D maybe TRBD1 (5 bases). CDR1 is SEHNR and CDR2 is FQNEAQ in the germline V gene (reference sequence). V was clipped by 7 bases and J by 3 bases, with 13 bases between them. This CDR3 is built from 14 residues. CDR3: CASKDTGDNQPQHF. CDR3 bases: TGTGCCAGCAAGGATACAGGCGACAATCAGCCCCAGCATTTT.

This clonotype has a handful of counts. V and J are TRBV7-2 and TRBJ2-7, with a weak D call TRBD1 (5 bases). Germline loops: CDR1 SGHTA, CDR2 FQGNSA. The CDR3 totals 11 residues. Trimming took off 7 bases at V and 5 bases at J, with 9 bases between the two ends. In DNA, the CDR3 is TGTGCCAGCACCCCCAGGGACGAGCAGTACTTC. Amino acid sequence: CASTPRDEQYF.

This clonotype has a count of ten or more. The chain has TRBV4-3 and TRBJ1-1, with D tentatively TRBD1 (6 bases). Germline-derived CDR1 and CDR2 are LGHNA and YSLEER. V lost 0 bases and J lost 4, with 12 bases in between. The CDR3 consists of 15 residues. Here the CDR3 DNA reads TGCGCCAGCAGCCAAGATCAGGGGTCGGCCACTGAAGCTTTCTTT. It codes for CASSQDQGSATEAFF.

The genes are TRBV2 and TRBJ1-5; D remains ambiguous. Germline V lookup: CDR1 SNHLY, CDR2 FYNNEI. The CDR3 spans 14 residues. Trimming pared 2 bases from V and 7 bases from J, leaving 12 bases between. The CDR3 protein is CASSEQAGRQPQHF. The CDR3 nucleotides read TGTGCCAGCAGTGAACAGGCCGGGCGACAGCCCCAGCATTTT.

For this clonotype: This may arise from a read error, as a much more abundant clone is one base away. The genes are TRBV13 and TRBJ2-1; D might be TRBD2 (6 bases). This CDR3 is built from 16 residues. Germline V gene sequence: CDR1 PRHDT, CDR2 FYEKMQ (reference sequence). V gave up 3 bases and J gave up 3 bases, with 15 bases separating them. CDR3 sequence reads: CASSFERASFYNEQFF. CDR3 nucleotides: TGTGCCAGCAGCTTCGAGCGGGCTAGCTTCTACAATGAGCAGTTCTTC. The full variable domain, with the rest looked up from reference TRBV13 and TRBJ2-1, is AAGVIQSPRHLIKEKRETATLKCYPIPRHDTVYWYQQGPGQDPQFLISFYEKMQSDKGSIPDRFSAQQFSDYHSELNMSSLELGDSALYFCASSFERASFYNEQFFGPGTRLTVL.